Below, 19 T cell receptor beta chains from the same sample are listed, as sequenced in a study of monozygotic twins with inflammatory bowel disease. TCRdb reprocessed the 5' RACE reads, keeping one entry per CDR3 protein, no DNA. The ten top clones account for around 11%, within a sample of some 100,000 distinct CDR3 sequences. The sequenced sample was blood. The source is a human donor with ulcerative colitis or Crohn's disease, or a healthy co-twin of an affected twin (not recorded which).

V is TRBV6-1 and J is TRBJ1-5. Germline V CDR1 and CDR2: MNHNS, SASEGT. This CDR3 is built from 15 residues. The CDR3 reads CASSEVVWSNQPQHF.

The V and J genes are TRBV29-1 and TRBJ2-1; TCRdb gives TRBD2 as the D gene, but with no DNA this cannot be confirmed. Germline CDR1 and CDR2: SQVTM and ANQGSEA. This CDR3 has 13 residues. The CDR3 reads CSVENDEGPSGFF.

CDR3 sequence reads: CASRRIKTNQETQYF. The V and J genes are TRBV7-9 and TRBJ2-5. The CDR3 loop spans 15 amino acids. Germline values: CDR1 SEHNR, CDR2 FQNEAQ (reference sequence). Drawing the rest from reference TRBV7-9 and TRBJ2-5, the complete variable domain is DTGVSQNPRHKITKRGQNVTFRCDPISEHNRLYWYRQTLGQGPEFLTYFQNEAQLEKSRLLSDRFSAERPKGSFSTLEIQRTEQGDSAMYLCASRRIKTNQETQYFGPGTRLLVL.

This rearrangement joins TRBV12-3 or TRBV12-4 to TRBJ2-7; the TCRdb call, TRBD1, lacks DNA for checking. There are 15 residues in the CDR3. CDR3 loop: CASSFGGNPNYEQYF.

This chain connects TRBV29-1 to TRBJ2-7. The CDR3 spans 13 residues. Germline lookup yields CDR1 SQVTM and CDR2 ANQGSEA. This CDR3 reads CSVVRRGSYEQYF.

This chain connects TRBV19 to TRBJ2-3; absent DNA, TCRdb's TRBD1 call cannot be checked. CDR1 and CDR2 (germline): LNHDA, SQIVND (reference sequence). This CDR3 spans 15 amino acids. The CDR3 spells CASSISRGQADTQYF. The variable domain in full, completed from reference TRBV19 and TRBJ2-3, reads DGGITQSPKYLFRKEGQNVTLSCEQNLNHDAMYWYRQDPGQGLRLIYYSQIVNDFQKGDIAEGYSVSREKKESFPLTVTSAQKNPTAFYLCASSISRGQADTQYFGPGTRLTVL.

V gene TRBV9 combines with J gene TRBJ2-2. The germline V gene encodes CDR1 SGDLS and CDR2 YYNGEE. The CDR3 runs to 13 residues. The CDR3 reads CASSVGGAGELFF.

This chain links TRBV4-1 with TRBJ1-2; TCRdb proposes TRBD1, but this gene call is untestable without DNA. The CDR3 sequence is 14 residues long. CDR1 is MGHRA and CDR2 is YSYEKL in the germline V gene. The CDR3 region is CASSPQGLDYGYTF.

The V and J genes are TRBV7-2 and TRBJ2-7; the TCRdb D gene call, TRBD1, has no DNA to confirm it. This CDR3 has 13 residues. Germline V gene sequence: CDR1 SGHTA, CDR2 FQGNSA. The CDR3 loop is CASSGQAPYEQYF.

The chain has TRBV24-1 and TRBJ1-1; there is no DNA to check the TCRdb D call of TRBD1. Germline V lookup: CDR1 KGHDR, CDR2 SFDVKD. The CDR3 consists of 11 residues. CDR3 residues: CATKDRGQAFF.

The gene calls are TRBV7-2 and TRBJ1-5; TCRdb outputs TRBD1, but without DNA this stays unchecked. This CDR3 region has 13 residues. Germline V gives CDR1 SGHTA, CDR2 FQGNSA. CDR3 sequence reads: CASSTQGARPQHF.

The rearrangement links TRBV5-1 to TRBJ2-3; TCRdb designates TRBD1, a call that cannot be tested without DNA. Germline lookup yields CDR1 SGHRS and CDR2 YFSETQ. The CDR3 runs to 17 residues. CDR3 in amino acids: CASSEQPGQGLSDTQYF. The whole variable domain, remainder taken from reference TRBV5-1 and TRBJ2-3, is KAGVTQTPRYLIKTRGQQVTLSCSPISGHRSVSWYQQTPGQGLQFLFEYFSETQRNKGNFPGRFSGRQFSNSRSEMNVSTLELGDSALYLCASSEQPGQGLSDTQYFGPGTRLTVL.

The gene calls are TRBV11-3 and TRBJ2-3; the TCRdb call, TRBD1, lacks DNA for checking. Germline V gives CDR1 SGHNT, CDR2 YENEEA. The CDR3 sequence is 13 residues long. CDR3 amino acids: CASSSRQGSTQYF.

The rearrangement uses TRBV20-1 and TRBJ1-1; TCRdb names TRBD1, which stays unverified in the absence of DNA. The CDR3 consists of 17 residues. CDR1 is DFQATT, CDR2 SNEGSKA, per germline (reference sequence). CDR3 residues: CSARDIRQGGMNTEAFF.

The chain uses TRBV3-1 and TRBJ1-5. CDR1 is LGHDT, CDR2 YNNKEL, per germline (reference sequence). This CDR3 region has 13 residues. CDR3 residues: CASSRGPLGPQHF.

V and J are TRBV2 and TRBJ1-1; as DNA is missing, the TRBD1 call by TCRdb cannot be tested. The CDR3 is 15 residues long. CDR1 SNHLY and CDR2 FYNNEI come from the germline V gene. Here the CDR3 reads CASRAFTGENTEAFF.

This rearrangement joins TRBV20-1 to TRBJ2-5; the D gene TCRdb calls, TRBD1, cannot be checked with no DNA. This CDR3 is built from 15 residues. Germline values: CDR1 DFQATT, CDR2 SNEGSKA (reference sequence). CDR3 region: CSARPADRGQETQYF.

The CDR3 here is CASTRLDYNEQFF. The chain links TRBV5-1 to TRBJ2-1; lacking DNA, the TRBD2 call made by TCRdb goes unchecked. Germline V gene lookup returns CDR1 SGHRS and CDR2 YFSETQ. The CDR3 contains 13 residues.

CDR3 amino acids: CASSAFRTRTDTQYF. The chain links TRBV13 to TRBJ2-3. Germline V gives CDR1 PRHDT, CDR2 FYEKMQ (reference sequence). The CDR3 has 15 residues.